This passage covers 2 T cell receptor beta chains from one sample sequenced in a study of graft-versus-host responses after intestinal transplantation. The table came from immunoSEQ multiplex PCR; TCRdb's copy has only in-frame clones and leaves some out. Of under 150,000 clones listed, roughly 95% are singletons. These TCRs' antigens remain unknown. The sequencing here drew on unstimulated CD8+ T cells sorted from spleen or lymph node cells, taken before intestinal transplant. These receptors were taken from a human donor who received an intestinal transplant.

The chain is built from TRBV9 and TRBJ2-1, with TRBD2 matching over 7 bases. This CDR3 region has 15 residues. V lost 0 bases and J lost 8; bases outside the gene matches: 8. The V gene's germline CDR1 is SGDLS and CDR2 YYNGEE. The chain's CDR3 is CASSVAASGGYEQFF. The DNA for the CDR3 is TGTGCCAGCAGCGTAGCGGCTAGCGGCGGGTATGAGCAGTTCTTC. The full variable domain, rest sourced from reference TRBV9 and TRBJ2-1, is DSGVTQTPKHLITATGQRVTLRCSPRSGDLSVYWYQQSLDQGLQFLIQYYNGEERAKGNILERFSAQQFPDLHSELNLSSLELGDSALYFCASSVAASGGYEQFFGPGTRLTVL.

The chain uses TRBV7-9 and TRBJ1-2, with D uncertain. The CDR3 extends over 15 amino acids. CDR1 is SEHNR and CDR2 is FQNEAQ in the germline V gene (reference sequence). The V gene lost 1 base and the J gene lost 5 bases, with 14 bases spanning the gap. CDR3 region: CASSLGAQELYGYTF. The CDR3, as DNA: TGTGCCAGCAGCTTAGGGGCGCAGGAGCTATATGGCTACACCTTC.